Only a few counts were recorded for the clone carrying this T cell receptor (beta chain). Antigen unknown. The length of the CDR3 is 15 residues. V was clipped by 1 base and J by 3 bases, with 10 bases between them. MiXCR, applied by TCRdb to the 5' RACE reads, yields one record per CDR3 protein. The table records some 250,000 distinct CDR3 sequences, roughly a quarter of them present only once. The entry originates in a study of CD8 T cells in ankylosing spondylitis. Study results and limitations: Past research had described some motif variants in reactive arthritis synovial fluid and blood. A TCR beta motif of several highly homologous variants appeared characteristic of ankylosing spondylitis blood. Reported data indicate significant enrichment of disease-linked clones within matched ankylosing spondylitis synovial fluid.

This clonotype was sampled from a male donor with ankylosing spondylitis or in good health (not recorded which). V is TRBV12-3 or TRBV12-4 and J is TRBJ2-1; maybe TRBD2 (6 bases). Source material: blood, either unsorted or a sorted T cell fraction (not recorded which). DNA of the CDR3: TGTGCCAGCAGTTTAGTGCGGGGCTACTACAATGAGCAGTTCTTC. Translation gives CASSLVRGYYNEQFF.